Listed below are T cell receptor beta chains from one sample, sequenced in a study of T cell repertoires in cytomegalovirus infection. TCRdb processed the reads anew with MiXCR; each CDR3 protein has one entry. The sample carries about 530,000 distinct CDR3 sequences, about a quarter recorded once. The sample taken for sequencing was PBMCs. The receptors were sampled from a human donor in good health (CMV status not recorded). Some clones in this sample may be carry-over from other donors' samples. Both conserved end residues are part of each CDR3. Fields, in order: clone size, D gene, CDR3 length, J gene, V gene, CDR3 protein, CDR3 DNA. A D gene is named only where the DNA matches it firmly. Only part of the rows carry a size: once, few, many, or a class if the clone is expanded.

few | NA | 14 | TRBJ1-4 | TRBV2 | CASSEFRTDEKLFF | TGTGCCAGCAGTGAGTTCCGGACAGATGAAAAACTGTTTTTT
few | TRBD1 | 15 | TRBJ1-1 | TRBV28 | CASSFQGAGRNEAFF | TGTGCCAGCAGTTTTCAGGGGGCAGGGCGGAATGAAGCTTTCTTT
NA | NA | 14 | TRBJ1-6 | TRBV5-1 | CASRQSSYNSPLHF | TGCGCCAGCAGACAGAGCTCCTATAATTCACCCCTCCACTTT
NA | NA | 13 | TRBJ2-5 | TRBV28 | CASSQGGQETQYF | TGTGCCAGCAGTCAAGGGGGGCAAGAGACCCAGTACTTC
NA | TRBD1 | 16 | TRBJ1-5 | TRBV19 | CASSRDRGRVNQPQHF | TGTGCCAGTAGCCGGGACAGGGGGAGAGTTAATCAGCCCCAGCATTTT
few | NA | 13 | TRBJ1-1 | TRBV7-4 | CASSLFGEAEAFF | TGTGCCAGCAGCTTATTTGGGGAGGCTGAAGCTTTCTTT
few | TRBD2 | 15 | TRBJ2-3 | TRBV6-5 | CASRGEAGAPDTQYF | TGTGCCAGCAGAGGAGAGGCGGGAGCCCCAGATACGCAGTATTTT
NA | TRBD2 | 15 | TRBJ2-5 | TRBV20-1 | CSAPNLAGVAETQYF | TGCAGTGCTCCTAACCTAGCGGGAGTCGCAGAGACCCAGTACTTC
NA | NA | 15 | TRBJ1-2 | TRBV12-3/TRBV12-4 | CASRPGGARTYGYTF | TGTGCCAGCAGGCCCGGAGGGGCTAGAACCTATGGCTACACCTTC
many | NA | 15 | TRBJ2-7 | TRBV7-2 | CASSPRTGSIYEQYF | TGTGCCAGCAGCCCAAGGACGGGTTCTATTTACGAGCAGTACTTC
NA | NA | 13 | TRBJ1-5 | TRBV29-1 | CSVVGGSNQPQHF | TGCAGCGTTGTAGGGGGGAGCAATCAGCCCCAGCATTTT
few | NA | 15 | TRBJ1-6 | TRBV5-4 | CASSLDRKTNSPLHF | TGTGCCAGCAGCTTGGACAGGAAAACGAATTCACCCCTCCACTTT